One sample yielded the 12 T cell receptor beta chains listed below, sequenced in a study of memory CD4+ T cells and cytomegalovirus serostatus. Single viable CD3+CD4+CD8-CD45RO+ cells were sorted as the memory CD4+ T cells. Clones were read by immunoSEQ multiplex PCR, and TCRdb kept only the in-frame ones, dropping some. Of about 59,000 clones in the sample, 80% to 85% were seen once. The sequenced sample was memory CD4+ T cells from blood. These receptors all stem from an adult in good health and CMV-seronegative.

This chain links TRBV28 with TRBJ1-1; D is perhaps TRBD1 (5 bases). The CDR3 runs 15 residues. Per the germline V gene, CDR1 is MDHEN and CDR2 is SYDVKM. The V end was cut by 3 bases, the J end by 0 bases, with 11 bases between. CDR3 sequence reads: CASSLSGRVNTEAFF. The CDR3 DNA sequence: TGTGCCAGCAGTTTGTCAGGGCGGGTGAACACTGAAGCTTTCTTT.

V and J are TRBV28 and TRBJ1-5, with 8 bases that match TRBD1. CDR1 and CDR2 from the germline V gene are MDHEN and SYDVKM. The length of the CDR3 is 14 residues. The V segment lost 8 bases and the J segment 6 bases; nucleotides outside the gene matches: 9. CDR3 sequence: CASALGQGGQPQHF. The CDR3, as DNA: TGTGCCAGCGCATTAGGACAGGGCGGTCAGCCCCAGCATTTT.

This chain uses TRBV5-5 with TRBJ1-3; D is possibly TRBD1 (5 bases). CDR1 and CDR2 from the germline V gene are SGHKS and YYEKEE (reference sequence). The V and J ends lost 2 bases and 3 bases respectively, with 15 bases between them. This CDR3 is built from 16 residues. As DNA, the CDR3 is TGTGCCAGCAGCTTCCGCGACCAGGGCATTGGAAACACCATATATTTT. Translation: CASSFRDQGIGNTIYF.

The chain couples TRBV7-3 to TRBJ2-2; unclear D gene. The CDR3 runs 15 residues. V was shortened by 5 bases and J by 0 bases, with 10 bases between the two germline ends. Germline V gives CDR1 SGHTA, CDR2 FQGTGA. CDR3 residues: CASSPRNSNTGELFF. The CDR3 nucleotides are TGTGCCAGCAGCCCCAGGAATTCGAACACCGGGGAGCTGTTTTTT.

A few counts support this clone. The gene calls are TRBV16 and TRBJ1-1; the D is unclear. Germline loops: CDR1 KGHSY, CDR2 FQNENV. This CDR3 comprises 15 residues. The germline V and J ends were trimmed by 4 bases and 1 base, with 13 bases remaining between them. The CDR3 reads CASSPTGVANTEAFF. The CDR3 coding sequence is TGTGCCAGCAGCCCAACCGGGGTGGCGAACACTGAAGCTTTCTTT.

The V and J genes are TRBV11-3 and TRBJ2-3, with 10 bases that match TRBD2. Per the germline V gene, CDR1 is SGHNT and CDR2 is YENEEA. CDR3 length: 15 residues. Trimming took 5 bases from V and 1 from J; bases not matched to a gene: 3. The CDR3 loop reads CASSAGLAGTDTQYF. As DNA, the CDR3 is TGTGCCAGCAGCGCCGGACTAGCGGGCACAGATACGCAGTATTTT. Full variable domain (outside the CDR3, taken from reference TRBV11-3 and TRBJ2-3): EAGVVQSPRYKIIEKKQPVAFWCNPISGHNTLYWYLQNLGQGPELLIRYENEEAVDDSQLPKDRFSAERLKGVDSTLKIQPAELGDSAVYLCASSAGLAGTDTQYFGPGTRLTVL.

This clone was counted a single time. This chain links TRBV30 with TRBJ1-6, with a tentative D call TRBD1 (5 bases). Germline V lookup: CDR1 GTSNPN, CDR2 SVGIG (reference sequence). This CDR3 is 16 amino acids long. The V end was cut by 2 bases, the J end by 2 bases, with 13 bases between. The CDR3 DNA sequence: TGTGCCTGGAGTCGCCAGGGTCTGACCTATAATTCACCCCTCCACTTT. Protein: CAWSRQGLTYNSPLHF.

The chain joins TRBV19 to TRBJ2-7, with 8 bases identical to TRBD1. This CDR3 contains 14 residues. V was pared by 5 bases and J by 3 bases, with 6 bases of the junction left unmatched. CDR1 is LNHDA and CDR2 is SQIVND in the germline V gene (reference sequence). The CDR3 sequence is CASSPRTGNYEQYF. The DNA of the CDR3 is TGTGCCAGTAGTCCGCGGACAGGGAACTACGAGCAGTACTTC.

The chain is built from TRBV7-2 and TRBJ2-3; D is undetermined. Trimming took off 6 bases at V and 3 bases at J, with 7 bases between the two ends. CDR3 length: 12 amino acids. Germline values: CDR1 SGHTA, CDR2 FQGNSA. CDR3 residues: CASSLLTDTQYF. CDR3 coding DNA: TGTGCCAGCAGTCTGTTAACAGATACGCAGTATTTT.

The chain recombines TRBV7-9 with TRBJ1-2; 12 bases agree with TRBD1. V was pared by 5 bases and J by 4 bases, with 11 bases of the junction left unmatched. The CDR3 runs 17 residues. Germline-derived CDR1 and CDR2 are SEHNR and FQNEAQ (reference sequence). CDR3 sequence: CASSLGTGGVGIYGYTF. Here the CDR3 DNA reads TGTGCCAGCAGCCTGGGGACAGGGGGCGTCGGAATCTATGGCTACACCTTC.

This chain connects TRBV19 to TRBJ1-1, with D maybe TRBD1 (5 bases). With 3 bases removed from V and 6 bases from J, the gap between germline ends came to 17 bases. Germline CDR1 and CDR2: LNHDA and SQIVND (reference sequence). The CDR3 contains 15 residues. In DNA, the CDR3 is TGTGCCAGTAGTATGCTCTCCGGGACTACTTCTGAAGCTTTCTTT. Protein: CASSMLSGTTSEAFF.

The chain has TRBV5-1 and TRBJ2-1; D possibly corresponds to TRBD1 (5 bases). The CDR3 spans 12 residues. Trimming took off 4 bases at V and 6 bases at J, with 8 bases between the two ends. The germline V gene has CDR1 SGHRS and CDR2 YFSETQ. The CDR3 DNA follows: TGCGCCAGCAGCGCCGACAGCAATGAGCAGTTCTTC. It encodes CASSADSNEQFF.